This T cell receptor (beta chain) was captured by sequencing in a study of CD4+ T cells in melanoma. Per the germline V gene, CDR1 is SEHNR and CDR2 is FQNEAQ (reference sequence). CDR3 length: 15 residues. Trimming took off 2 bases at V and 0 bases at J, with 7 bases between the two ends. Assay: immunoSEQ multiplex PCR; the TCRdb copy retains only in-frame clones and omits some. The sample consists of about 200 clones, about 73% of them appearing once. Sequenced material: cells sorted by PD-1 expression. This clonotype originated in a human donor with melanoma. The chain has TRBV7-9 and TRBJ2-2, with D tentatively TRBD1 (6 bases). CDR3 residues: CASSLTGPNTGELFF. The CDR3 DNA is TGTGCCAGCAGCTTAACAGGGCCGAACACCGGGGAGCTGTTTTTT.